The rows below give T cell receptor beta chains drawn from one sample of a study of blood T cell repertoires in COVID-19. Repertoires were generated with immunoSEQ multiplex PCR, while TCRdb's copy carries only in-frame clones and drops some. Of fewer than 150,000 clones in the sample, approximately 86% were seen once. What was sequenced was peripheral blood. Receptor source: a human donor in a cohort sampled during active COVID-19. Each CDR3 is given with its conserved first and last residue. The order of the fields is CDR3 protein, V gene.

cdr3_aa: CASKSTGYGYTF; v_call: TRBV28
cdr3_aa: CASSPPGQGNSYEQYF; v_call: TRBV7-9
cdr3_aa: CASSGSLSDEQFF; v_call: TRBV27
cdr3_aa: CASSLGAVGRTDTQYF; v_call: TRBV7-9
cdr3_aa: CASSLSTGYSGNTIYF; v_call: TRBV11-2
cdr3_aa: CATSRGSDRLNEQFF; v_call: TRBV15
cdr3_aa: CASGTGTSVNTDTQYF; v_call: TRBV5-5
cdr3_aa: CASSLGLAGPVGYNEQFF; v_call: TRBV3-1/TRBV3-2
cdr3_aa: CASSRPGGSTGELFF; v_call: TRBV28
cdr3_aa: CASRGTTNEKLFF; v_call: TRBV18
cdr3_aa: CASSSNTDTQYF; v_call: TRBV5-1
cdr3_aa: CASSQPGQGAYEQYF; v_call: TRBV3-1/TRBV3-2
cdr3_aa: CATRGSQSPEAFF; v_call: TRBV24-1
cdr3_aa: CASSLSGTAEFGYTF; v_call: TRBV18
cdr3_aa: CASSYGGNYEQYF; v_call: TRBV6-6
cdr3_aa: CASSQVQGGSEQFF; v_call: TRBV3-1/TRBV3-2
cdr3_aa: CASSLFGTGGLPLHF; v_call: TRBV28
cdr3_aa: CASSQGLAGPSSYEQYF; v_call: TRBV3-1/TRBV3-2
cdr3_aa: CATSDPRTGAYEQYF; v_call: TRBV24-1
cdr3_aa: CASSYAYYGDEQFF; v_call: TRBV28
cdr3_aa: CASSEEGRPSYEQYF; v_call: TRBV6-1
cdr3_aa: CACRGSTDTQYF; v_call: TRBV30
cdr3_aa: CASLNGGRRATEAFF; v_call: TRBV6-6
cdr3_aa: CASSQENYSTDTQYF; v_call: TRBV4-2
cdr3_aa: CASAGGTNTGELFF; v_call: TRBV7-9
cdr3_aa: CASSIDRVTDTQYF; v_call: TRBV18
cdr3_aa: CASSPGRTAAYEQYF; v_call: TRBV6-5
cdr3_aa: CATSSGQGNSPLHF; v_call: TRBV24-1
cdr3_aa: CASTKTGSPSATNEKLFF; v_call: TRBV6-4
cdr3_aa: CASSPVGAAGSSYNSPLHF; v_call: TRBV18
cdr3_aa: CASRPTDRRGEAFF; v_call: TRBV6-5
cdr3_aa: CASRGSQGQPQHF; v_call: TRBV2
cdr3_aa: CASSEPWGGHSPLHF; v_call: TRBV11-2
cdr3_aa: CASSPGQAGKNIQYF; v_call: TRBV5-1
cdr3_aa: CASSLTSGYEQYF; v_call: TRBV13
cdr3_aa: CASSQTKGGGAHFYEQYF; v_call: TRBV4-1
cdr3_aa: CASSVELGGEQYF; v_call: TRBV9
cdr3_aa: CATSRAPRQGRETQYF; v_call: TRBV15
cdr3_aa: CASSSSVTGSYEQYF; v_call: TRBV28
cdr3_aa: CASTQNIRQGPQFF; v_call: TRBV14
cdr3_aa: CASSPNTGVTGANVLTF; v_call: TRBV9
cdr3_aa: CASSQEGVEDTQYF; v_call: TRBV4-2
cdr3_aa: CASSQGGAYEQYF; v_call: TRBV3-1/TRBV3-2
cdr3_aa: CASSSLGEKLFF; v_call: TRBV5-1